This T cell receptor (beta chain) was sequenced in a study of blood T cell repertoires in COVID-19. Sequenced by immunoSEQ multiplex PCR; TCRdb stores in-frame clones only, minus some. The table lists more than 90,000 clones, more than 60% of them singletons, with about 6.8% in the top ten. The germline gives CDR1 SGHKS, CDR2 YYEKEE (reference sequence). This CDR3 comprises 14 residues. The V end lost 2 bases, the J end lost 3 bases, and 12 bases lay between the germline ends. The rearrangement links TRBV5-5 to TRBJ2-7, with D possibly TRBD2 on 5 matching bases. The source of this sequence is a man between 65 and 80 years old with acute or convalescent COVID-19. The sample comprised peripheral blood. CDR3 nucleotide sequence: TGTGCCAGCAGCTTCGGGGTGGGTTTCTACGAGCAGTACTTC. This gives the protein CASSFGVGFYEQYF.